Shown below are 32 T cell receptor beta chains from a single sample sequenced in a study of spatial heterogeneity in lung cancer. TCRdb re-called the 5' RACE reads through MiXCR, storing one row per CDR3 protein. The sample yields thousands of distinct CDR3 sequences, approximately 7% seen once. These receptors' antigens are unknown. Study-level points and caveats: Expanded intratumoral alpha and beta TCR counts tracked tumor mutation counts.

Time point defined: sample taken at primary tumor resection. The specimen was lung tumor tissue, collected at surgery. These receptors originate from a female donor with early-stage non-small cell lung cancer.

This clonotype was detected many times. The chain employs TRBV28 and TRBJ2-7; D not resolved. The V end lost 4 bases, the J end lost 2 bases, and 12 bases lay between the germline ends. This CDR3 contains 14 residues. The germline V gene has CDR1 MDHEN and CDR2 SYDVKM. For the CDR3, the DNA is TGTGCCAGCAGTTATCAGCGTAACCCCTACGAGCAGTACTTC. Protein: CASSYQRNPYEQYF.

This clonotype ranks as large. The V call is TRBV4-2, the J call TRBJ2-7; TRBD1 aligns across 9 bases. Germline assignment: CDR1 LGHNA and CDR2 YNFKEQ. Trimming removed 2 bases from V and 5 bases from J; junction bases left unmatched: 10. The CDR3 has 16 residues. The CDR3: CASSQMAGQGSHEQYF. CDR3 in DNA: TGTGCCAGCAGCCAAATGGCGGGACAGGGTTCTCACGAGCAGTACTTC.

This clonotype is medium-sized (0.01 to 0.1%) within its sample. The chain couples TRBV11-1 to TRBJ1-6; 7 bases map to TRBD1. There are 14 residues in the CDR3. The J segment lost 10 bases and the V segment lost 5 bases, leaving 8 bases of the junction unmatched. CDR1 SGHAT and CDR2 FQDESV come from the germline V gene (reference sequence). The CDR3 region has the DNA TGTGCCAGCAGCCCCGACAGGGTTGAATCACCCCTCCACTTT. Its translation: CASSPDRVESPLHF. The complete variable domain, with remaining parts taken from reference TRBV11-1 and TRBJ1-6, reads EAEVAQSPRYKITEKSQAVAFWCDPISGHATLYWYRQILGQGPELLVQFQDESVVDDSQLPKDRFSAERLKGVDSTLKIQPAELGDSAMYLCASSPDRVESPLHFGNGTRLTVT.

Relative to its sample, this clonotype is medium-sized. CDR3 protein: CASSQDFRAQTQYF. CDR3 nucleotides: TGCGCCAGCAGCCAAGATTTCAGGGCCCAGACCCAGTACTTC. V gene TRBV4-3 combines with J gene TRBJ2-5; D possibly corresponds to TRBD1 (5 bases). The CDR3 is 14 amino acids. Trimming shortened V by 0 bases and J by 6 bases, and 11 bases separated the two germline ends. Germline values: CDR1 LGHNA, CDR2 YSLEER.

This clonotype is medium-sized by share. The chain employs TRBV2 and TRBJ2-3; a possible D gene is TRBD1 (6 bases). Germline CDR1 is SNHLY and CDR2 is FYNNEI. The CDR3 contains 17 residues. Trimming left V 4 bases short and J 4 bases short, with 21 bases between. The CDR3 protein is CASSVQRGVRGADTQYF. The CDR3 coding sequence is TGTGCCAGCAGTGTACAGCGTGGGGTCAGGGGTGCAGATACGCAGTATTTT.

J is TRBJ2-5 and V is TRBV7-9; D unclear. V was pared by 1 base and J by 4 bases, with 13 bases between. CDR1 and CDR2 (germline): SEHNR, FQNEAQ (reference sequence). The CDR3 is 15 residues long. The CDR3 sequence is CASSLGAQVLETQYF. The CDR3 region has the DNA TGTGCCAGCAGCTTAGGGGCGCAGGTGCTAGAGACCCAGTACTTC.

Within the sample, this clonotype is medium-sized. This chain uses TRBV5-4 with TRBJ2-3; a possible D gene is TRBD2 (7 bases). CDR3 size: 14 residues. Germline-derived CDR1 and CDR2 are SGHNT and YYREEE (reference sequence). Trimming shortened V by 4 bases and J by 3 bases, and 12 bases separated the two germline ends. As DNA, the CDR3 is TGTGCCAGCAGCCCAAAGGGGGGGACAGATACGCAGTATTTT. This encodes CASSPKGGTDTQYF.

This clonotype was counted at least ten times. The chain recombines TRBV11-2 with TRBJ2-7; D may be TRBD1 (5 bases). Germline V CDR1 and CDR2: SGHAT, FQNNGV. This CDR3 is 12 amino acids long. The V end was cut by 5 bases, the J end by 3 bases, with 8 bases between. This CDR3 is CASSATGYEQYF. Written as DNA, the CDR3 is TGTGCCAGCAGCGCTACAGGCTACGAGCAGTACTTC. Full variable domain (outside the CDR3, taken from reference TRBV11-2 and TRBJ2-7): EAGVAQSPRYKIIEKRQSVAFWCNPISGHATLYWYQQILGQGPKLLIQFQNNGVVDDSQLPKDRFSAERLKGVDSTLKIQPAKLEDSAVYLCASSATGYEQYFGPGTRLTVT.

By frequency in the sample, this clonotype is large (0.1 to 1%). J is TRBJ1-1 and V is TRBV30, with D perhaps TRBD1 (5 bases). This CDR3 spans 14 amino acids. The germline V gene encodes CDR1 GTSNPN and CDR2 SVGIG (reference sequence). Trimming took 5 bases from V and 0 from J, leaving 13 bases between them. In DNA form, the CDR3 reads TGTGCCTGGGGGAGGGACGGCGTGAACACTGAAGCTTTCTTT. This translates into CAWGRDGVNTEAFF.

CDR3 residues: CASSLSGSNQPQHF. The CDR3 coding sequence is TGTGCCAGCAGTTTGTCAGGGAGCAATCAGCCCCAGCATTTT. This chain connects TRBV28 to TRBJ1-5; TRBD1 is a possible D gene (5 bases). This CDR3 is built from 14 residues. V lost 3 bases and J 1 base, leaving 7 bases between the germline ends. Germline V CDR1 and CDR2: MDHEN, SYDVKM.

By share, this clonotype ranks as medium-sized (0.01 to 0.1%). V is TRBV20-1 and J is TRBJ2-7, with TRBD2 as a possible D gene (6 bases). CDR3 size: 12 residues. Trimming removed 6 bases from V and 2 bases from J, with 11 bases in between. Germline V lookup: CDR1 DFQATT, CDR2 SNEGSKA (reference sequence). The CDR3 loop is CSAEGRPYEQYF. In nucleotides, the CDR3 is TGCAGTGCGGAGGGGCGACCCTACGAGCAGTACTTC.

This clonotype was counted a single time. The V and J genes are TRBV6-6 and TRBJ2-1; possibly TRBD2 for D (6 bases). Trimming stripped 8 bases from V and 8 bases from J, with 10 bases between. The germline gives CDR1 MNHNY, CDR2 SVGAGI (reference sequence). The CDR3 spans 11 residues. The CDR3 DNA follows: TGTGCCAGCTGGGGAGGTCATGAGCAGTTCTTC. Amino acids: CASWGGHEQFF.

This clonotype is labeled medium-sized. This chain joins TRBV27 and TRBJ2-1; no definite D call. The V end lost 4 bases, the J end lost 4 bases, and 8 bases lay between the germline ends. Germline CDR1 and CDR2: MNHEY and SMNVEV (reference sequence). This CDR3 is 13 amino acids long. This chain's CDR3 is CASSSAHYNEQFF. CDR3 bases: TGTGCCAGCAGTTCGGCCCATTACAATGAGCAGTTCTTC.

By sample share, this clonotype is hyperexpanded. The V gene is TRBV28, the J gene TRBJ2-7; D is ambiguous. Germline-derived CDR1 and CDR2 are MDHEN and SYDVKM. The V end was cut by 7 bases, the J end by 3 bases, with 7 bases between. CDR3 length equals 11 residues. CDR3 residues: CASIQDYEQYF. In DNA form, the CDR3 reads TGTGCCAGCATTCAGGACTACGAGCAGTACTTC.

This clonotype is medium-sized in the sample. The chain joins TRBV29-1 to TRBJ1-2; D gene unclear. The CDR3 has 13 residues. V dropped 5 bases and J dropped 1 base, with 11 bases sitting between them. The germline gives CDR1 SQVTM, CDR2 ANQGSEA. CDR3 coding DNA: TGCAGCGTTACTCCTGATTTTAACTATGGCTACACCTTC. It translates to CSVTPDFNYGYTF.

There are many counts of this clonotype. The chain has TRBV5-1 and TRBJ2-1, with 9 bases lining up with TRBD2. CDR1 and CDR2 from the germline V gene are SGHRS and YFSETQ. The J segment lost 4 bases and the V segment lost 5 bases, leaving 7 bases of the junction unmatched. The CDR3 contains 15 residues. CDR3 residues: CASSAQRGDYNEQFF. CDR3 nucleotides: TGCGCCAGCAGTGCCCAGCGGGGGGATTACAATGAGCAGTTCTTC.

In this sample, this clonotype is medium-sized. V is TRBV29-1 and J is TRBJ1-3; unclear D gene. Germline-derived CDR1 and CDR2 are SQVTM and ANQGSEA. CDR3 length equals 11 residues. The germline V and J ends were trimmed by 2 bases and 2 bases, with 1 base remaining between them. The CDR3 spells CSVETGNTIYF. The CDR3 coding sequence is TGCAGCGTTGAAACTGGAAACACCATATATTTT.

This clonotype was seen a handful of times. The chain links TRBV2 to TRBJ2-3; 10 positions agree with TRBD1. In germline, CDR1 is SNHLY, CDR2 FYNNEI. Unmatched junction bases numbered 3, after V lost 6 bases and J lost 0 bases. The CDR3 is 15 residues long. The CDR3 DNA follows: TGTGCCAGCAGCTTGGACAGGGGGAGCACAGATACGCAGTATTTT. Translating gives CASSLDRGSTDTQYF.

In its sample, this clonotype ranks as medium-sized. CDR3 amino acids: CSARDYGANQPQHF. CDR3 DNA: TGCAGTGCTAGAGATTACGGGGCGAATCAGCCCCAGCATTTT. The rearrangement joins TRBV20-1 to TRBJ1-5; the D gene is possibly TRBD1 (5 bases). Trimming removed 0 bases from V and 4 bases from J, with 10 bases in between. Germline values: CDR1 DFQATT, CDR2 SNEGSKA (reference sequence). CDR3 length: 14 amino acids.

This clonotype occurred many times. The genes are TRBV29-1 and TRBJ2-3; D remains unclear. The CDR3 sequence is 12 residues long. V was trimmed by 7 bases and J by 1 base, leaving 9 bases between them. The germline CDR1 and CDR2 sequences are SQVTM and ANQGSEA. DNA of the CDR3: TGCAGCGCGAAGACTGGCACAGATACGCAGTATTTT. Translating it yields CSAKTGTDTQYF.

By share, this clonotype counts as medium-sized. The chain carries TRBV28 and TRBJ2-7, with 7 bases fitting TRBD1. V shed 6 bases, J shed 3 bases, and the junction held 11 bases outside the gene matches. Germline-derived CDR1 and CDR2 are MDHEN and SYDVKM. This CDR3 spans 15 amino acids. This CDR3 reads CASRLPGQKIYEQYF. The CDR3 DNA reads as TGTGCCAGCAGACTTCCGGGACAGAAGATCTACGAGCAGTACTTC.

By frequency in the sample, this clonotype is medium-sized. V gene TRBV6-1 combines with J gene TRBJ2-5; perhaps D is TRBD1 or TRBD2 (5 bases each). Per the germline V gene, CDR1 is MNHNS and CDR2 is SASEGT. V lost 0 bases and J lost 3, with 20 bases in between. The length of the CDR3 is 18 residues. Written as DNA, the CDR3 is TGTGCCAGCAGTGAAGCGGGGACCGGACGGACTTCGGAAGAGACCCAGTACTTC. It yields the protein CASSEAGTGRTSEETQYF.

Judged by abundance, this clonotype is medium-sized. The rearrangement joins TRBV29-1 to TRBJ2-1, with 9 positions matching TRBD1. The CDR3 has 14 amino acids. With V trimmed by 7 bases and J by 7 bases, 11 bases remained unmatched. CDR1 and CDR2 from the germline V gene are SQVTM and ANQGSEA. CDR3 nucleotides: TGCAGCGCCGGTTTAGGGACAGGGCCAAATGAGCAGTTCTTC. It codes for CSAGLGTGPNEQFF.

This clonotype rates as medium-sized. This chain links TRBV7-2 with TRBJ1-2; 8 bases agree with TRBD1. Trimming at V came to 2 bases and at J to 8 bases, leaving 7 bases not matched to a gene. The V gene's germline CDR1 is SGHTA and CDR2 FQGNSA. This CDR3 contains 14 residues. CDR3 residues: CASSLNQGAQGYTF. The CDR3, as DNA: TGTGCCAGCAGCTTAAACCAGGGGGCGCAAGGCTACACCTTC.

This clonotype is medium-sized in the sample. V usage is TRBV28 and J usage is TRBJ1-2; 9 bases are shared with TRBD1. This CDR3 contains 13 residues. The ends lost 10 bases at V and 3 bases at J; junction bases unmatched: 6. Germline CDR1 and CDR2: MDHEN and SYDVKM. CDR3 in amino acids: CATRTGADYGYTF. CDR3 coding DNA: TGTGCCACACGGACAGGGGCGGACTATGGCTACACCTTC.

By share of the sample, this clonotype is medium-sized. The chain carries TRBV23-1 and TRBJ1-5; no clear D. TRBV23-1 is given ORF status, its function remaining uncertain. The V gene lost 4 bases and the J gene lost 4 bases, with 11 bases spanning the gap. CDR3 size: 14 residues. The CDR3 DNA reads TGCGCCAGCAGTCGGGCACAACCTAATCAGCCCCAGCATTTT. Translating it yields CASSRAQPNQPQHF.

Relative to its sample, this clonotype is medium-sized. This chain joins TRBV6-5 and TRBJ2-7, with 9 bases matching TRBD1. CDR3 size: 14 residues. Germline CDR1 is MNHEY and CDR2 is SVGAGI. V lost 4 bases, J lost 3 bases, and 4 bases stayed unmatched. CDR3 in amino acids: CASSWGTGRYEQYF. The CDR3 DNA is TGTGCCAGCAGTTGGGGGACAGGGCGCTACGAGCAGTACTTC.

By share, this clonotype counts as medium-sized. The rearrangement links TRBV6-5 to TRBJ2-3; TRBD2 might be the D (6 bases). V was trimmed by 3 bases and J by 0 bases, leaving 10 bases between them. From germline, CDR1 is MNHEY and CDR2 SVGAGI. The CDR3 length is 15 residues. CDR3 coding DNA: TGTGCCAGCAGTTATGGGGGACTTAGCACAGATACGCAGTATTTT. Translating it yields CASSYGGLSTDTQYF.

This clonotype is classed as medium-sized. This chain connects TRBV6-6 to TRBJ1-4, with TRBD1 identical over 7 bases. CDR1 and CDR2 (germline): MNHNY, SVGAGI (reference sequence). The CDR3 length is 14 residues. V shed 7 bases, J shed 8 bases, and the junction held 10 bases outside the gene matches. CDR3 nucleotides: TGTGCCAGCAAAGGTCGACAGGGAGGGGAAAAACTGTTTTTT. Protein: CASKGRQGGEKLFF.

This clonotype is deemed medium-sized. V usage is TRBV12-3 or TRBV12-4 and J usage is TRBJ1-2; 7 positions match TRBD1. CDR3 length equals 14 residues. V lost 6 bases to trimming and J lost 8 bases; unmatched junction nucleotides: 12. In DNA, the CDR3 is TGTGCCAGCAGGGAGAGACAGGGCTCCAAAGGCTACACCTTC. Encoded protein: CASRERQGSKGYTF.

Many counts were recorded for this clonotype. The V and J genes are TRBV29-1 and TRBJ1-6; 8 positions agree with TRBD1. J gave up 8 bases and V 5 bases, and 8 bases lay outside the gene matches. The germline V gene encodes CDR1 SQVTM and CDR2 ANQGSEA. The CDR3 sequence is 14 residues long. CDR3 bases: TGCAGCGTTCGCGGACAGGGATCGGATTCACCCCTCCACTTT. It encodes CSVRGQGSDSPLHF. Together with reference TRBV29-1 and TRBJ1-6, the CDR3 gives the full variable domain: SAVISQKPSRDICQRGTSLTIQCQVDSQVTMMFWYRQQPGQSLTLIATANQGSEATYESGFVIDKFPISRPNLTFSTLTVSNMSPEDSSIYLCSVRGQGSDSPLHFGNGTRLTVT.

In its sample, this clonotype was seen a few times. The chain couples TRBV4-3 to TRBJ2-2, with 8 bases fitting TRBD2. Germline-derived CDR1 and CDR2 are LGHNA and YSLEER. V lost 4 bases and J lost 8; bases outside the gene matches: 9. The CDR3 consists of 15 residues. This CDR3 reads CASSPSGGLRGELFF. The CDR3 nucleotides are TGCGCCAGCAGCCCCTCGGGGGGGCTGCGAGGGGAGCTGTTTTTT.